The source of this TCR beta chain is a study of T cell repertoires and HLA-DP antigens. Study background: The donors, ranging 18-to-29 to 60-to-69 years, included a couple of males and one female. Sorted CD137+CD4+ samples averaged approximately 200 ng DNA; pre-culture CD4+ samples, 1,000 to 1,500 ng. Notes on the study in general: Naive and memory CD4+ repertoires were not analysed separately.

Untouched CD4+ T cells were bead-isolated at about 97.7% purity. The CDR3 runs to 13 residues. Assay used: immunoSEQ multiplex PCR; TCRdb lists only in-frame clones, some missing. In the table there are over 60,000 clones, around 77% of which are singletons. This clone was observed a single time. Antigen specificity is unknown. The sequenced sample was CD4+ T cells from PBMCs. This chain connects TRBV21-1 to TRBJ1-1; the table's D gene call, TRBD1, was not cross checked with the DNA. TRBV21-1 is shown as a pseudogene. This TCR was recovered from a man between 60 and 75 years old in good health and CMV-seronegative. CDR3 residues: CASTVTGNTEAFF. In nucleotides, the CDR3 is TGTGCCAGCACCGTTACAGGGAACACTGAAGCTTTCTTT.